Listed here are 18 T cell receptor beta chains from one sample, sequenced in a study of control samples from healthy donors and cancer patients. The assay was immunoSEQ multiplex PCR, and TCRdb's table has in-frame clones only and misses some. This table holds roughly 29,000 clones, about 90% found once. Input material: formalin-fixed, paraffin-embedded tissue. The receptors stem from a female donor with melanoma.

This chain joins TRBV27 and TRBJ2-7, with 12 bases fitting TRBD2. Germline trimming cut 6 bases from V and 4 bases from J; bases unmatched to any gene: 7. This CDR3 spans 15 amino acids. Germline V gives CDR1 MNHEY, CDR2 SMNVEV (reference sequence). The CDR3 DNA is TGTGCCAGCAGCCTACTGACTAGCGGGAGTTACGAGCAGTACTTC. This codes for CASSLLTSGSYEQYF.

The rearrangement links TRBV5-1 to TRBJ2-7; no clear D. This CDR3 has 14 amino acids. Germline-derived CDR1 and CDR2 are SGHRS and YFSETQ. Trimming took 0 bases from V and 3 from J, leaving 10 bases between them. The CDR3 nucleotides are TGCGCCAGCAGCTTGGTAGGCACGGGCTACGAGCAGTACTTC. It codes for CASSLVGTGYEQYF.

This chain uses TRBV7-2 with TRBJ2-7; tentatively, D is TRBD2 (6 bases). Trimming shortened V by 4 bases and J by 3 bases, and 19 bases separated the two germline ends. The CDR3 extends over 16 amino acids. Germline lookup yields CDR1 SGHTA and CDR2 FQGNSA. Written as DNA, the CDR3 is TGTGCCAGCAGCTCCCAAGATTCCGGGACTCACTACGAGCAGTACTTC. Amino acid sequence: CASSSQDSGTHYEQYF.

CDR3 in DNA: TGTGCCAGTAGTAACCTAATAGGACGCTCAGGACCCCTCCACTTT. Translated: CASSNLIGRSGPLHF. The J gene is TRBJ1-6, the V gene TRBV19, with D unclear. CDR3 length: 15 amino acids. V dropped 4 bases and J dropped 12 bases, with 19 bases sitting between them. Germline assignment: CDR1 LNHDA and CDR2 SQIVND (reference sequence).

This clone was seen a few times. The rearrangement uses TRBV5-4 and TRBJ1-1; D unclear. Trimming cost V 4 bases and J 1 base, with 11 bases left between them. Per germline, CDR1 SGHNT and CDR2 YYREEE (reference sequence). The CDR3 spans 14 residues. This chain's CDR3 is CASSLDWGNTEAFF. In DNA form, the CDR3 reads TGTGCCAGCAGCCTTGACTGGGGGAACACTGAAGCTTTCTTT.

V is TRBV9 and J is TRBJ2-5; no reliable D call. The V gene lost 3 bases and the J gene lost 2 bases, with 14 bases spanning the gap. CDR3 length equals 15 residues. Germline V gene data show CDR1 as SGDLS and CDR2 as YYNGEE. The CDR3 DNA follows: TGTGCCAGCAGCGCTTCACTGAGCTCACAAGAGACCCAGTACTTC. It codes for CASSASLSSQETQYF.

The chain combines TRBV11-2 with TRBJ2-7, with D perhaps TRBD1 (6 bases). Looked up from germline, CDR1 is SGHAT and CDR2 is FQNNGV. The CDR3 consists of 13 residues. Trimming cost V 5 bases and J 4 bases, with 12 bases left between them. CDR3 sequence reads: CASSPRGRYEQYF. The CDR3 DNA reads TGTGCCAGCAGCCCCAGGGGTAGGTACGAGCAGTACTTC.

The chain recombines TRBV7-2 with TRBJ1-3, with 8 bases fitting TRBD1. Germline assignment: CDR1 SGHTA and CDR2 FQGNSA. CDR3 length: 15 amino acids. V gave up 5 bases and J gave up 4 bases; unmatched junction bases: 7. The CDR3 DNA sequence: TGTGCCAGCAGCAAGCAGGGGGCGGGCGGAAACACCATATATTTT. Protein sequence: CASSKQGAGGNTIYF. The variable domain in full, completed from reference TRBV7-2 and TRBJ1-3, reads GAGVSQSPSNKVTEKGKDVELRCDPISGHTALYWYRQSLGQGLEFLIYFQGNSAPDKSGLPSDRFSAERTGGSVSTLTIQRTQQEDSAVYLCASSKQGAGGNTIYFGEGSWLTVV.

CDR3 in amino acids: CASSDGGNEQFF. CDR3 coding DNA: TGTGCCAGCAGTGATGGGGGGAATGAGCAGTTCTTC. V usage is TRBV2 and J usage is TRBJ2-1; maybe TRBD2 (6 bases). V lost 3 bases and J 7 bases, leaving 7 bases between the germline ends. Germline CDR1 and CDR2: SNHLY and FYNNEI. This CDR3 spans 12 amino acids.

This clone has only one observation. The chain combines TRBV9 with TRBJ1-2, with D maybe TRBD1 (5 bases). CDR1 and CDR2 (germline): SGDLS, YYNGEE. The CDR3 totals 15 residues. Trimming stripped 3 bases from V and 3 bases from J, with 15 bases between. This CDR3 is CASSAMPWGDYGYTF. CDR3 in DNA: TGTGCCAGCAGCGCGATGCCCTGGGGGGACTATGGCTACACCTTC.

V and J are TRBV15 and TRBJ1-1; D is uncertain. CDR1 LNHNV and CDR2 YYDKDF come from the germline V gene (reference sequence). V was trimmed by 3 bases and J by 5 bases, leaving 10 bases between them. The CDR3 totals 13 residues. CDR3 sequence reads: CATSSNRRTEAFF. In DNA form, the CDR3 reads TGTGCCACCAGCAGCAACAGACGTACTGAAGCTTTCTTT. The complete variable domain, with remaining parts taken from reference TRBV15 and TRBJ1-1, reads DAMVIQNPRYQVTQFGKPVTLSCSQTLNHNVMYWYQQKSSQAPKLLFHYYDKDFNNEADTPDNFQSRRPNTSFCFLDIRSPGLGDTAMYLCATSSNRRTEAFFGQGTRLTVV.

This clone was recorded only once. The CDR3 loop reads CASSFPTQGGTTDTQYF. In nucleotides, the CDR3 is TGTGCCAGCAGCTTTCCAACCCAGGGGGGGACAACAGATACGCAGTATTTT. The chain combines TRBV7-9 with TRBJ2-3, with D perhaps TRBD1 or TRBD2 (7 bases each). Germline loops: CDR1 SEHNR, CDR2 FQNEAQ (reference sequence). Trimming left V 3 bases short and J 3 bases short, with 19 bases between. This CDR3 region has 17 residues.

The chain uses TRBV5-1 and TRBJ2-3; 9 bases map to TRBD2. CDR1 is SGHRS and CDR2 is YFSETQ in the germline V gene. V was pared by 0 bases and J by 3 bases, with 5 bases of the junction left unmatched. The CDR3 runs to 16 residues. The CDR3 here is CASSLATSGGTDTQYF. The CDR3, as DNA: TGCGCCAGCAGCTTGGCGACTAGCGGTGGGACAGATACGCAGTATTTT.

The chain joins TRBV10-1 to TRBJ1-2, with TRBD1 matching over 8 bases. Germline-derived CDR1 and CDR2 are WNHNN and SYGVQD (reference sequence). The CDR3 has 15 residues. With V trimmed by 6 bases and J by 2 bases, 8 bases remained unmatched. This CDR3 is CASRIHRGSNYGYTF. The CDR3 DNA reads as TGCGCCAGCAGGATCCACAGGGGGTCCAACTATGGCTACACCTTC.

The CDR3 DNA reads TGTGCCAGCAGCCAGATCTGGACAGGCACGCACACTGAAGCTTTCTTT. Protein: CASSQIWTGTHTEAFF. This chain uses TRBV4-2 with TRBJ1-1; 7 bases fit TRBD1. This CDR3 is 16 amino acids long. Trimming at V came to 3 bases and at J to 3 bases, leaving 10 bases not matched to a gene. CDR1 and CDR2 from the germline V gene are LGHNA and YNFKEQ.

This rearrangement joins TRBV30 to TRBJ2-5, with D possibly TRBD2 on 6 matching bases. V was trimmed by 4 bases and J by 4 bases, leaving 22 bases between them. Germline loops: CDR1 GTSNPN, CDR2 SVGIG (reference sequence). The CDR3 is 16 amino acids. The CDR3 reads CAWTFPGRDGVETQYF. In nucleotides, the CDR3 is TGTGCCTGGACCTTTCCGGGGCGGGACGGGGTAGAGACCCAGTACTTC.

The V and J genes are TRBV7-8 and TRBJ1-5, with D unclear. The CDR3 is made up of 17 amino acids. V lost 2 bases, J lost 1 base, and 15 bases lay in between. In germline, CDR1 is SGHVS, CDR2 FQNEAQ. CDR3: CASSLSLWVGSNQPQHF. CDR3 coding DNA: TGTGCCAGCAGCTTAAGTTTATGGGTTGGGAGCAATCAGCCCCAGCATTTT.

The chain joins TRBV6-5 to TRBJ1-1, with 7 positions matching TRBD1. Germline loops: CDR1 MNHEY, CDR2 SVGAGI. This CDR3 is 11 amino acids long. The V gene end was trimmed by 6 bases and the J gene end by 11 bases; junction bases not matched to a gene: 6. DNA of the CDR3: TGTGCCAGCAGGACAGGGTTTGGGGCTTTCTTT. Protein sequence: CASRTGFGAFF.